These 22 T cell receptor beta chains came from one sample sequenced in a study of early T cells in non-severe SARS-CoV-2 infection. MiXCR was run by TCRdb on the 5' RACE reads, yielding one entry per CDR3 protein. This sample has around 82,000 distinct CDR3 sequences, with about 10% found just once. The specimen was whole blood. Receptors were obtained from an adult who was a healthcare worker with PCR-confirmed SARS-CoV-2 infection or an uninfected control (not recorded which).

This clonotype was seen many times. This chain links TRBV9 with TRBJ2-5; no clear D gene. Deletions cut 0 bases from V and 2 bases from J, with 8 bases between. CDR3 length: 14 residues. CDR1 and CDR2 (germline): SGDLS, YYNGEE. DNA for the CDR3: TGTGCCAGCAGCGTAGGACCGAGACAAGAGACCCAGTACTTC. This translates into CASSVGPRQETQYF.

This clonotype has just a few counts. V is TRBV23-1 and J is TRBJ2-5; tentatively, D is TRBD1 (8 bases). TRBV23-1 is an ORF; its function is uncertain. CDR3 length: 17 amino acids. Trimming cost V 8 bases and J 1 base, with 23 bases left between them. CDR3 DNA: TGCGCCAGCCGGAGAGGCCGGGGGGACAGGCCCCAAGAGACCCAGTACTTC. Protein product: CASRRGRGDRPQETQYF.

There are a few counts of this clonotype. The CDR3 here is CASSSGTGGEQFF. Written as DNA, the CDR3 is TGCGCCAGCAGTTCCGGGACAGGGGGTGAGCAGTTCTTC. The rearrangement joins TRBV10-1 to TRBJ2-1, with 11 bases lining up with TRBD1. CDR1 is WNHNN and CDR2 is SYGVQD in the germline V gene (reference sequence). The V and J ends lost 5 bases and 9 bases, in that order; junction bases with no gene match: 3. The CDR3 loop spans 13 amino acids.

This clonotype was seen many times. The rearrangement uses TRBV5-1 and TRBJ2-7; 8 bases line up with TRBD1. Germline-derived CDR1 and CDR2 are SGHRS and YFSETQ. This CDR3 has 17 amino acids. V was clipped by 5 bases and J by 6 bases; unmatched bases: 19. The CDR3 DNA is TGCGCCAGCAGACCCGTTCCGACAGGGGAAGGGTTGGGCGAGCAGTACTTC. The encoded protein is CASRPVPTGEGLGEQYF.

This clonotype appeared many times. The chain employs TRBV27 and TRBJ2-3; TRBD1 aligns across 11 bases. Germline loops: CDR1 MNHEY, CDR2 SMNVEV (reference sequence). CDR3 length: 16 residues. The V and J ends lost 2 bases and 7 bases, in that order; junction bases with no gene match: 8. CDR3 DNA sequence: TGTGCCAGCAGTTTACCGGGCGGGACAGGGGGGAATACGCAGTATTTT. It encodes CASSLPGGTGGNTQYF.

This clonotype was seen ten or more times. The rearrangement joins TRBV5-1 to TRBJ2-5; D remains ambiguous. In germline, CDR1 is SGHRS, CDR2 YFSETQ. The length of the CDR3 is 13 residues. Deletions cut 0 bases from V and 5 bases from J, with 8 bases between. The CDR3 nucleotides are TGCGCCAGCAGCTTGGTTCCCCGGGAGACCCAGTACTTC. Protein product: CASSLVPRETQYF.

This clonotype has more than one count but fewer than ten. This CDR3 reads CSATGRVTEAFF. Written as DNA, the CDR3 is TGCAGTGCTACGGGTAGGGTCACTGAAGCTTTCTTT. V gene TRBV20-1 combines with J gene TRBJ1-1; D remains unclear. The CDR3 extends over 12 amino acids. Trimming stripped 4 bases from V and 4 bases from J, with 10 bases between. In germline, CDR1 is DFQATT, CDR2 SNEGSKA (reference sequence).

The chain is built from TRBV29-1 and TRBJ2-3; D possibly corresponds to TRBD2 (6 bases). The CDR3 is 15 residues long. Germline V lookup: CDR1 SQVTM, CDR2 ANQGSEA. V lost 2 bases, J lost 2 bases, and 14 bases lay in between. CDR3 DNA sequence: TGCAGCGTTGAATTTGGTGGGGGGAACACAGATACGCAGTATTTT. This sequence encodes CSVEFGGGNTDTQYF.

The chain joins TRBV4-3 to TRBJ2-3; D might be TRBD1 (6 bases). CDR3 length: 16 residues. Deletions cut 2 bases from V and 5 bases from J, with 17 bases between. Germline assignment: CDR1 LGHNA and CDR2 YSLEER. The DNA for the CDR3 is TGCGCCAGCAGCCAATCCGACAGGTTACCCGGAGATACGCAGTATTTT. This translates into CASSQSDRLPGDTQYF.

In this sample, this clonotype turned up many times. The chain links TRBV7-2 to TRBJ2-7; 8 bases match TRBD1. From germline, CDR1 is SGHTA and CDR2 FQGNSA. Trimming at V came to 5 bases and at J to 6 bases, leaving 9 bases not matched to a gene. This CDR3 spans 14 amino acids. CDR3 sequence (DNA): TGTGCCAGCAGCCAAGACAGGGGTTTCCTCGAGCAGTACTTC. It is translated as CASSQDRGFLEQYF.

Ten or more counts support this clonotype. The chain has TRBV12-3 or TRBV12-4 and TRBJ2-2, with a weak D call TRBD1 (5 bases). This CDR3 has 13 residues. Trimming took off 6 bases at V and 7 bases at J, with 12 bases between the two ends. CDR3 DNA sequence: TGTGCCAGCAGACCAGGGTGGGACGGGGAGCTGTTTTTT. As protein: CASRPGWDGELFF.

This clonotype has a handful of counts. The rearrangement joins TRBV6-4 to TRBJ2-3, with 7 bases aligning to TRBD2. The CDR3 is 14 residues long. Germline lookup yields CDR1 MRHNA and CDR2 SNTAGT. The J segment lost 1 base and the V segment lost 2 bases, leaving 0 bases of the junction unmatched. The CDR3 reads CASSDGGGTDTQYF. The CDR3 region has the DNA TGTGCCAGCAGTGACGGGGGGGGCACAGATACGCAGTATTTT.

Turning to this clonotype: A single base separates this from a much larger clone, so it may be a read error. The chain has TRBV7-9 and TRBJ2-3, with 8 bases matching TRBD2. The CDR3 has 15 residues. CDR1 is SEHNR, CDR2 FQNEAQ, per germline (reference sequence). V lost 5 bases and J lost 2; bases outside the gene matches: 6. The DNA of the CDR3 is TGTGCCAGCAGCCTAATAGCGGGGACCACAGATACGCAGTATTTT. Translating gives CASSLIAGTTDTQYF.

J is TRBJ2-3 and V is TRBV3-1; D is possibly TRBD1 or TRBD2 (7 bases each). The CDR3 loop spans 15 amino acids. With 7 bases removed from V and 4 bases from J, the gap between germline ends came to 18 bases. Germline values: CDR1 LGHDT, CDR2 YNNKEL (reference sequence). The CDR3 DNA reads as TGTGCCAGCACCCCAGGGGGGGCGCGGGCAGATACGCAGTATTTT. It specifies CASTPGGARADTQYF.

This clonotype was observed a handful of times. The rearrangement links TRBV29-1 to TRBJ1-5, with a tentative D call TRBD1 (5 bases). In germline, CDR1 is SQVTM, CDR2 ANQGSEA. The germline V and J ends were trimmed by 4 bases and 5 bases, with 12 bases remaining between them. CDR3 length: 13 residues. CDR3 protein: CSVGGQSYQPQHF. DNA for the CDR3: TGCAGCGTTGGGGGCCAGTCTTATCAGCCCCAGCATTTT.

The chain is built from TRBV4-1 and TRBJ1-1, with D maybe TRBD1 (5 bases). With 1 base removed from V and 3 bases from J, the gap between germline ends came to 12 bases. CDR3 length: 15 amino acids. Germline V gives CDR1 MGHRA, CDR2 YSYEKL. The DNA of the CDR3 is TGCGCCAGCAGCCAAGGATGGGGGGTAGACACTGAAGCTTTCTTT. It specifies CASSQGWGVDTEAFF.

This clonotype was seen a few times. CDR3 residues: CASSGSYMERRYF. The CDR3 coding sequence is TGTGCCAGCAGTGGCAGTTACATGGAACGTCGGTACTTC. The V and J genes are TRBV12-3 or TRBV12-4 and TRBJ2-4; D not resolved. The CDR3 covers 13 residues. Trimming cost V 5 bases and J 15 bases, with 20 bases left between them.

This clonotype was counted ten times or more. In nucleotides, the CDR3 is TGTGCCAGCAGCTTAGGACGGCGGGGGATAGAGACCCAGTACTTC. It yields the protein CASSLGRRGIETQYF. The chain uses TRBV7-8 and TRBJ2-5, with 7 bases matching TRBD2. J gave up 4 bases and V 1 base, and 6 bases lay outside the gene matches. Germline lookup yields CDR1 SGHVS and CDR2 FQNEAQ. This CDR3 region has 15 residues.

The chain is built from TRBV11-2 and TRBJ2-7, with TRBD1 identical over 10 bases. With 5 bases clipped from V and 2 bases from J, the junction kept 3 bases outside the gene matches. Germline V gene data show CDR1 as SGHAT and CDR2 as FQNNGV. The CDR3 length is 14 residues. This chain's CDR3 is CASSMGQGPYEQYF. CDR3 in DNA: TGTGCCAGCAGCATGGGACAGGGGCCCTACGAGCAGTACTTC.

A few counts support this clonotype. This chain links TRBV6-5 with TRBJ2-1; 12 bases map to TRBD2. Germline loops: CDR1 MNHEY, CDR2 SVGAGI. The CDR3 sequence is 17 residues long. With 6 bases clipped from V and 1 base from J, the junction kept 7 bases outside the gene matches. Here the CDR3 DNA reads TGTGCCAGCAGACCCGGACTAGCGGGGTATTCCTACAATGAGCAGTTCTTC. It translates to CASRPGLAGYSYNEQFF.

CDR3 sequence: CASSEYGLHNEQFF. CDR3 in DNA: TGTGCCAGCAGTGAATACGGACTTCACAATGAGCAGTTCTTC. The chain uses TRBV25-1 and TRBJ2-1, with D perhaps matching TRBD2 (5 bases). Germline CDR1 reads MGHDK; CDR2 reads SYGVNS. With 0 bases removed from V and 5 bases from J, the gap between germline ends came to 8 bases. The CDR3 spans 14 residues.

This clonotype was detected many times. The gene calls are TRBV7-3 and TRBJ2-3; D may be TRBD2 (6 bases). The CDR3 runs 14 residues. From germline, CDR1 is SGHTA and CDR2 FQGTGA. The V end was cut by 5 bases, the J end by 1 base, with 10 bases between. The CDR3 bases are TGTGCCAGCAGCCTTAGCGGAGGCACAGATACGCAGTATTTT. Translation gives CASSLSGGTDTQYF.